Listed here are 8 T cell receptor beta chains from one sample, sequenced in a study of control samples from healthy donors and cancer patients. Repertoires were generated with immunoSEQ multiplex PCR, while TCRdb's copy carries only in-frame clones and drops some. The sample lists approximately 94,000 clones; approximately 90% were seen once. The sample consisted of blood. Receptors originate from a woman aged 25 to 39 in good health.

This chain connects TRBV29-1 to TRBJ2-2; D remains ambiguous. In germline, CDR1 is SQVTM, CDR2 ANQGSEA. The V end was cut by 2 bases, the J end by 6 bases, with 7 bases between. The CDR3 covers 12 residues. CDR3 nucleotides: TGCAGCGTTGAAACCCGGGCCGGGGAGCTGTTTTTT. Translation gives CSVETRAGELFF.

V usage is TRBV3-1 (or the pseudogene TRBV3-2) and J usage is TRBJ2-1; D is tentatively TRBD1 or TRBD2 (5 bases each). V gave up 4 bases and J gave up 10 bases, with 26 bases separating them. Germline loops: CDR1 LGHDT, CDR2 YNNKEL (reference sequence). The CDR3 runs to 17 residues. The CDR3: CASSPIYSAQPKGEQFF. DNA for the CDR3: TGTGCCAGCAGCCCGATTTATAGCGCCCAGCCAAAGGGGGAGCAGTTCTTC.

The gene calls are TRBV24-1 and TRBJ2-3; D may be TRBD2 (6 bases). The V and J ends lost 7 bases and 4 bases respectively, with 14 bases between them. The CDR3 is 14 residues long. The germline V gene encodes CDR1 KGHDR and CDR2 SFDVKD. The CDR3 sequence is CATSPRRDSDTQYF. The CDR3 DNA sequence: TGTGCCACCAGCCCAAGGCGGGATTCAGATACGCAGTATTTT.

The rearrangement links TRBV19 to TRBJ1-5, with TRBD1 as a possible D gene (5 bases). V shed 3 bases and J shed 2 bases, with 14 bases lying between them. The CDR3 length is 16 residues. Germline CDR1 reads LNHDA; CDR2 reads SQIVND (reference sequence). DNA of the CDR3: TGTGCCAGTAGTATCGCAGGGACCGGGGGCAATCAGCCCCAGCATTTT. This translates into CASSIAGTGGNQPQHF.

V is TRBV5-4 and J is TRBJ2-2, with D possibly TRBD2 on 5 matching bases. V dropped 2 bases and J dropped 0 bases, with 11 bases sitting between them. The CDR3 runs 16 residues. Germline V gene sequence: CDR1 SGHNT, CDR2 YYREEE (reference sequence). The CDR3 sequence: CASSLLGYSNTGELFF. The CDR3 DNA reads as TGTGCCAGCAGCTTACTAGGCTACTCGAACACCGGGGAGCTGTTTTTT. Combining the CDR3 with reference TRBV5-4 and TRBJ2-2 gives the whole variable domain ETGVTQSPTHLIKTRGQQVTLRCSSQSGHNTVSWYQQALGQGPQFIFQYYREEENGRGNFPPRFSGLQFPNYSSELNVNALELDDSALYLCASSLLGYSNTGELFFGEGSRLTVL.

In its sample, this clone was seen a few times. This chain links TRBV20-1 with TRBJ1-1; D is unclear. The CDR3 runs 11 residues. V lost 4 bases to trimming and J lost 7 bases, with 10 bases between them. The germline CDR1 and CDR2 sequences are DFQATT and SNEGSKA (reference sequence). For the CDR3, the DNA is TGCAGTGCTACTACCGGGCTTGAAGCTTTCTTT. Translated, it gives CSATTGLEAFF.

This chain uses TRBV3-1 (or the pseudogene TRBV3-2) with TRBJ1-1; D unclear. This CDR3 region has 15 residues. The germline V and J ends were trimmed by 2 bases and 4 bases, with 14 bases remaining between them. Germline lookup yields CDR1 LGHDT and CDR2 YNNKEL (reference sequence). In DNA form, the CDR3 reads TGTGCCAGCAGCCAATCGGGGAACCCTTCCACTGAAGCTTTCTTT. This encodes CASSQSGNPSTEAFF.

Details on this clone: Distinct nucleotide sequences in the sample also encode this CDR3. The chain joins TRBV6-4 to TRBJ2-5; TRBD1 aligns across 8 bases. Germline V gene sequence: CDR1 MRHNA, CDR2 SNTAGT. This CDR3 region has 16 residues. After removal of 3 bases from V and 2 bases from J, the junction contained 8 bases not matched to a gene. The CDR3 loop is CASSEDGGTGQETQYF. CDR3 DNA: TGTGCCAGCAGTGAAGATGGCGGGACAGGTCAAGAGACCCAGTACTTC.